A single sample gave rise to the 27 T cell receptor beta chains below, sequenced in a study of cytomegalovirus exposure and HLA in healthy donors. Only in-frame clones appear in the TCRdb table, and some are missing; sequencing was by immunoSEQ multiplex PCR. The table lists more than 300,000 clones, roughly 90% of them singletons. The sample taken for sequencing was PBMCs. The origin of the receptors is a woman younger than 35 in good health and CMV-seronegative.

Only a few counts were recorded for this clone. The chain has TRBV5-1 and TRBJ1-3; D may be TRBD1 (6 bases). The V gene's germline CDR1 is SGHRS and CDR2 YFSETQ. CDR3 length: 13 residues. Trimming cost V 1 base and J 4 bases, with 6 bases left between them. CDR3 region: CASSLQGGNTIYF. The CDR3 nucleotides read TGCGCCAGCAGCTTGCAGGGGGGAAACACCATATATTTT.

J is TRBJ2-1 and V is TRBV9; TRBD1 might be the D (6 bases). This CDR3 contains 15 residues. Germline V CDR1 and CDR2: SGDLS, YYNGEE. The V and J ends lost 4 bases and 3 bases respectively, with 14 bases between them. The CDR3 region has the DNA TGTGCCAGCAGCCCCACAGGGACGAACTACAATGAGCAGTTCTTC. It encodes CASSPTGTNYNEQFF.

The J gene is TRBJ2-5, the V gene TRBV6-1, with 8 bases matching TRBD1. Germline V lookup: CDR1 MNHNS, CDR2 SASEGT. With 8 bases clipped from V and 7 bases from J, the junction kept 9 bases outside the gene matches. This CDR3 is 13 amino acids long. The DNA for the CDR3 is TGTGCCAGCGACGACAGGGGAGGTGGGACCCAGTACTTC. Its translation is CASDDRGGGTQYF.

The CDR3 DNA reads TGTGCCAGCAACCAGAAGGGGGTCTACGAGCAGTACTTC. Translated, it gives CASNQKGVYEQYF. The chain combines TRBV11-3 with TRBJ2-7; D may be TRBD1 (6 bases). The CDR3 extends over 13 amino acids. From germline, CDR1 is SGHNT and CDR2 YENEEA. V shed 7 bases and J shed 3 bases, with 13 bases lying between them.

In nucleotides, the CDR3 is TGCGCCAGCAGCCAAGATCTTGGCTCAGAACACACAGATACGCAGTATTTT. Translation gives CASSQDLGSEHTDTQYF. The V gene is TRBV4-3, the J gene TRBJ2-3; D is undetermined. Per germline, CDR1 LGHNA and CDR2 YSLEER. V lost 0 bases, J lost 2 bases, and 15 bases lay in between. CDR3 size: 17 residues.

The gene calls are TRBV7-2 and TRBJ2-2; 11 bases are a match to TRBD2. J gave up 5 bases and V 4 bases, and 9 bases lay outside the gene matches. Germline CDR1 reads SGHTA; CDR2 reads FQGNSA. The CDR3 covers 17 residues. Written as DNA, the CDR3 is TGTGCCAGCAGCTCTACGCGACTAGCGGGGACGACCGGGGAGCTGTTTTTT. Translated, it gives CASSSTRLAGTTGELFF.

J is TRBJ2-2 and V is TRBV6-5; maybe TRBD1 (5 bases). V gave up 1 base and J gave up 4 bases, with 10 bases separating them. Germline V gene data show CDR1 as MNHEY and CDR2 as SVGAGI. The CDR3 has 15 residues. The CDR3 DNA follows: TGTGCCAGCAGTTACTTGGGGCCACTCACCGGGGAGCTGTTTTTT. Encoded protein: CASSYLGPLTGELFF.

The rearrangement uses TRBV14 and TRBJ2-3; a weak D match, TRBD1 (6 bases). The CDR3 consists of 14 residues. Germline V gene lookup returns CDR1 SGHDN and CDR2 FVKESK. Trimming removed 3 bases from V and 3 bases from J, with 10 bases in between. CDR3 DNA: TGTGCCAGCAGCCAGACCGGGACAACAGATACGCAGTATTTT. This encodes CASSQTGTTDTQYF.

V usage is TRBV9 and J usage is TRBJ1-3, with D tentatively TRBD1 (5 bases). The germline gives CDR1 SGDLS, CDR2 YYNGEE. This CDR3 is built from 16 residues. Trimming took off 3 bases at V and 0 bases at J, with 13 bases between the two ends. CDR3 sequence (DNA): TGTGCCAGCAGCGGCGACGGGGGTTACTCTGGAAACACCATATATTTT. Protein product: CASSGDGGYSGNTIYF.

The chain employs TRBV4-1 and TRBJ2-5; 8 bases align to TRBD2. V was clipped by 2 bases and J by 5 bases; unmatched bases: 4. Germline V CDR1 and CDR2: MGHRA, YSYEKL. This CDR3 is built from 14 residues. The DNA of the CDR3 is TGCGCCAGCAGCCAATCGGGAGGGTGGGAGACCCAGTACTTC. Its protein is CASSQSGGWETQYF.

The chain couples TRBV6-5 to TRBJ1-4; TRBD1 matches 7 bases. The germline V gene has CDR1 MNHEY and CDR2 SVGAGI. CDR3 size: 16 residues. V lost 0 bases and J lost 8; bases outside the gene matches: 9. The CDR3 DNA reads TGTGCCAGCAGTTACTCGATAGGGGGCGACCTGGAAAAACTGTTTTTT. It translates to CASSYSIGGDLEKLFF.

The V gene is TRBV4-1, the J gene TRBJ1-1; TRBD1 aligns across 8 bases. Germline V gives CDR1 MGHRA, CDR2 YSYEKL. The CDR3 spans 15 residues. After removal of 6 bases from V and 8 bases from J, the junction contained 14 bases not matched to a gene. The CDR3 sequence is CASSPNSQGALEAFF. The CDR3, as DNA: TGCGCCAGCAGTCCAAACTCCCAGGGGGCACTCGAAGCTTTCTTT.

The chain carries TRBV7-8 and TRBJ2-7; D gene uncertain. Germline loops: CDR1 SGHVS, CDR2 FQNEAQ. This CDR3 is built from 14 residues. V shed 2 bases and J shed 2 bases, with 10 bases lying between them. CDR3 bases: TGTGCCAGCAGCTTAATCTTAGTCCCCTACGAGCAGTACTTC. It yields the protein CASSLILVPYEQYF.

The rearrangement uses TRBV11-2 and TRBJ2-7; D perhaps matches TRBD2 (5 bases). Germline-derived CDR1 and CDR2 are SGHAT and FQNNGV. The CDR3 extends over 16 amino acids. The ends were cut back, 0 bases at V and 6 bases at J, with 18 bases in the middle. This chain's CDR3 is CASSLEAWSGPGEQYF. The CDR3, as DNA: TGTGCCAGCAGCTTAGAGGCGTGGAGCGGTCCAGGCGAGCAGTACTTC.

The gene calls are TRBV5-4 and TRBJ1-1, with D tentatively TRBD1 (5 bases). Per germline, CDR1 SGHNT and CDR2 YYREEE (reference sequence). CDR3 length equals 17 residues. V was pared by 2 bases and J by 1 base, with 18 bases between. CDR3 residues: CASSFGTGLTANTEAFF. CDR3 DNA sequence: TGTGCCAGCAGCTTCGGGACTGGGTTGACCGCGAACACTGAAGCTTTCTTT.

The rearrangement joins TRBV4-2 to TRBJ2-7; the match to TRBD2 covers 7 bases. The CDR3 is 16 amino acids. From germline, CDR1 is LGHNA and CDR2 YNFKEQ. V shed 3 bases and J 0 bases; nucleotides not matched to a gene: 8. The DNA of the CDR3 is TGTGCCAGCAGCCATGTTAGCGGGCAACACTCCTACGAGCAGTACTTC. Its translation: CASSHVSGQHSYEQYF.

This chain uses TRBV6-6 with TRBJ2-3; 8 bases are shared with TRBD2. Losses at the gene ends were 2 bases for V and 1 base for J; bases not matched to a gene: 5. The CDR3 covers 16 residues. The germline V gene encodes CDR1 MNHNY and CDR2 SVGAGI (reference sequence). CDR3 nucleotides: TGTGCCAGCAGTTACCAAGCGGGAGTGGGCACAGATACGCAGTATTTT. Translating gives CASSYQAGVGTDTQYF.

The rearrangement links TRBV5-1 to TRBJ2-1, with D tentatively TRBD2 (6 bases). Germline V CDR1 and CDR2: SGHRS, YFSETQ. The V end was cut by 0 bases, the J end by 8 bases, with 24 bases between. This CDR3 is 18 amino acids long. In DNA form, the CDR3 reads TGCGCCAGCAGCTTGGAAGGGCGGGGACGTCCATTTGAGGATGAGCAGTTCTTC. This translates into CASSLEGRGRPFEDEQFF.

The J gene is TRBJ2-3, the V gene TRBV2; possibly TRBD1 for D (6 bases). The V end was cut by 6 bases, the J end by 6 bases, with 13 bases between. This CDR3 comprises 13 residues. CDR1 is SNHLY and CDR2 is FYNNEI in the germline V gene. The CDR3 spells CASRGTGSDTQYF. In DNA form, the CDR3 reads TGTGCCAGCAGGGGTACAGGGTCCGATACGCAGTATTTT.

The J gene is TRBJ2-7, the V gene TRBV9; D unclear. The CDR3 contains 15 residues. The V end was cut by 0 bases, the J end by 2 bases, with 12 bases between. Germline CDR1 reads SGDLS; CDR2 reads YYNGEE. CDR3 sequence: CASSVGLGLTYEQYF. For the CDR3, the DNA is TGTGCCAGCAGCGTAGGACTGGGTCTAACCTACGAGCAGTACTTC.

This clone was recorded once. The chain recombines TRBV29-1 with TRBJ2-1; possibly TRBD1 for D (6 bases). Trimming took 5 bases from V and 2 from J, leaving 16 bases between them. CDR3 length: 15 residues. Germline CDR1 is SQVTM and CDR2 is ANQGSEA. The DNA of the CDR3 is TGCAGCGTTAAGCATAGACAGGCAACCTACAATGAGCAGTTCTTC. Its protein product is CSVKHRQATYNEQFF.

The chain combines TRBV28 with TRBJ1-2; 7 bases align to TRBD1. With V trimmed by 7 bases and J by 8 bases, 19 bases remained unmatched. This CDR3 is built from 16 residues. CDR1 is MDHEN, CDR2 SYDVKM, per germline. In nucleotides, the CDR3 is TGTGCCAGCAAGCACCCTCCAAGACAGGGATTGTGGGGCTACACCTTC. It is translated as CASKHPPRQGLWGYTF.

This clone was recorded once. The rearrangement links TRBV29-1 to TRBJ2-3; possible D gene TRBD2, 6 bases. This CDR3 is 14 amino acids long. Trimming pared 7 bases from V and 0 bases from J, leaving 14 bases between. Germline CDR1 and CDR2: SQVTM and ANQGSEA. The CDR3 loop is CSAEGLRSTDTQYF. CDR3 coding DNA: TGCAGCGCGGAGGGCCTTCGGAGCACAGATACGCAGTATTTT.

Concerning this clone itself: At the DNA level, this CDR3 is encoded by other sequences in the same sample as well. J is TRBJ1-2 and V is TRBV6-5, with 7 bases lining up with TRBD1. The CDR3 is 13 residues long. CDR1 and CDR2 from the germline V gene are MNHEY and SVGAGI. V was clipped by 6 bases and J by 1 base; unmatched bases: 2. The CDR3 loop reads CASRRDSNYGYTF. The CDR3 DNA sequence: TGTGCCAGCAGGCGGGACAGTAACTATGGCTACACCTTC.

Turning to this clone: The same CDR3 is also encoded by other DNA sequences in this sample. V usage is TRBV5-6 and J usage is TRBJ2-7; no reliable D call. V lost 0 bases and J 5 bases, leaving 3 bases between the germline ends. This CDR3 contains 11 residues. The V gene's germline CDR1 is SGHDT and CDR2 YYEEEE. This CDR3 is CASSLGHEQYF. CDR3 nucleotide sequence: TGTGCCAGCAGCTTGGGGCACGAGCAGTACTTC.

This sequence joins TRBV19 and TRBJ2-7; 9 nucleotides agree with TRBD1. This CDR3 is built from 14 residues. J gave up 6 bases and V 4 bases, and 7 bases lay outside the gene matches. Germline V CDR1 and CDR2: LNHDA, SQIVND (reference sequence). CDR3 residues: CASSTNRDRAEQYF. CDR3 in DNA: TGTGCCAGTAGTACAAACCGGGACAGGGCCGAGCAGTACTTC.

The chain recombines TRBV25-1 with TRBJ1-1, with 9 bases matching TRBD1. The CDR3 loop spans 16 amino acids. In germline, CDR1 is MGHDK, CDR2 SYGVNS. With V trimmed by 2 bases and J by 11 bases, 15 bases remained unmatched. The DNA for the CDR3 is TGTGCCAGCAGTGAACCCGGAGTTCACAGGGGGCGCGGGGCTTTCTTT. This encodes CASSEPGVHRGRGAFF.